This T cell receptor beta chain was obtained from a study of identifying expanded T cells in peripheral blood. Study results and limitations: Variance in clone template counts between roughly 2-week samples significantly increased with total template count across all healthy donors.

A few counts support this clone. Its cognate antigen is unknown. During the collection period, no donor immune events like infections were recorded. This CDR3 is built from 16 residues. CDR1 and CDR2 from the germline V gene are SGHNT and YENEEA. Trimming cost V 0 bases and J 7 bases; bases outside gene matches: 9. TCRdb keeps only in-frame clones here, not all; method: immunoSEQ multiplex PCR. The repertoire holds about 90,000 clones, around 87% seen once, with over 5% in the top ten. Sequencing was carried out using blood. J is TRBJ1-2 and V is TRBV11-3; 9 bases fit TRBD1. The TCR originated in a person between 18 and 69 years old in good health. The CDR3 DNA reads as TGTGCCAGCAGCTTAGATGATTGGACAGGGGAGAGTGGCTACACCTTC. Its translation is CASSLDDWTGESGYTF.